The 22 T cell receptor beta chains below were found in one sample sequenced in a study of control samples from healthy donors and cancer patients. Assay: immunoSEQ multiplex PCR; the TCRdb copy retains only in-frame clones and omits some. The sample has about 93,000 clones, about nine tenths seen once; the top ten hold roughly an eighth. Sequencing was done on a sample of blood. These receptors all come from a woman in her 70s in good health.

This rearrangement joins TRBV4-3 to TRBJ2-7; D is uncertain. The CDR3 runs to 15 residues. Trimming pared 0 bases from V and 2 bases from J, leaving 11 bases between. Germline V gene sequence: CDR1 LGHNA, CDR2 YSLEER. The CDR3 spells CASSQDRTNAYEQYF. CDR3 bases: TGCGCCAGCAGCCAAGATCGAACGAACGCCTACGAGCAGTACTTC.

The chain combines TRBV18 with TRBJ1-1; D unresolved. From germline, CDR1 is KGHSH and CDR2 LQKENI. Trimming removed 6 bases from V and 3 bases from J, with 11 bases in between. The CDR3 has 13 residues. The CDR3 sequence is CASSPSGYTEAFF. CDR3 nucleotides: TGTGCCAGCTCCCCTAGTGGGTACACTGAAGCTTTCTTT.

This sequence joins TRBV16 and TRBJ1-2, with no clear D. Germline values: CDR1 KGHSY, CDR2 FQNENV. This CDR3 has 15 amino acids. The V end lost 2 bases, the J end lost 7 bases, and 17 bases lay between the germline ends. The CDR3 protein is CASSQIKVSLGGYTF. CDR3 sequence (DNA): TGTGCCAGCAGCCAAATAAAGGTCTCGCTGGGTGGCTACACCTTC.

This clone was detected only once. The rearrangement links TRBV7-9 to TRBJ1-6; the match to TRBD1 covers 10 bases. After removal of 10 bases from V and 18 bases from J, the junction contained 12 bases not matched to a gene. CDR1 and CDR2 from the germline V gene are SEHNR and FQNEAQ (reference sequence). This CDR3 region has 12 residues. The CDR3 reads CATSAGQGFRHF. The CDR3, as DNA: TGTGCCACCTCCGCGGGACAGGGGTTTCGCCACTTT.

The chain carries TRBV3-1 (or the pseudogene TRBV3-2) and TRBJ1-1; 11 positions match TRBD1. Germline lookup yields CDR1 LGHDT and CDR2 YNNKEL (reference sequence). V trimming: 0 bases; J trimming: 7 bases; junction bases outside the gene matches: 4. This CDR3 is 15 amino acids long. CDR3: CASSQDGTGGNEAFF. CDR3 coding DNA: TGTGCCAGCAGCCAAGACGGGACAGGGGGAAATGAAGCTTTCTTT.

The J gene is TRBJ2-1, the V gene TRBV4-1, with 8 bases that match TRBD2. This CDR3 comprises 16 residues. The germline CDR1 and CDR2 sequences are MGHRA and YSYEKL. J lost 2 bases, V lost 0 bases, and 3 bases had no gene match. CDR3 sequence: CASSQDPGGTYNEQFF. In DNA form, the CDR3 reads TGCGCCAGCAGCCAAGATCCGGGGGGGACCTACAATGAGCAGTTCTTC.

A single count supports this clone. This chain connects TRBV6-7 to TRBJ2-5; 10 nucleotides agree with TRBD2. TRBV6-7 has ORF status, its function being uncertain. Losses at the gene ends were 0 bases for V and 1 base for J; bases not matched to a gene: 8. The CDR3 is 18 residues long. The CDR3 reads CASSYSRPSGRLQETQYF. The CDR3, as DNA: TGTGCCAGCAGTTACTCGAGGCCTAGCGGGAGACTCCAAGAGACCCAGTACTTC.

The V call is TRBV5-1, the J call TRBJ1-1, with a possible D match to TRBD1 (5 bases). The V and J ends lost 7 bases and 3 bases respectively, with 16 bases between them. This CDR3 has 14 residues. Germline CDR1 is SGHRS and CDR2 is YFSETQ. CDR3 sequence: CASRSETEYTEAFF. The CDR3 DNA reads as TGCGCCAGCCGCTCCGAGACAGAATACACTGAAGCTTTCTTT.

The chain employs TRBV18 and TRBJ2-1; tentatively, D is TRBD1 (6 bases). Germline assignment: CDR1 KGHSH and CDR2 LQKENI. This CDR3 comprises 15 residues. Trimming cost V 2 bases and J 9 bases, with 17 bases left between them. CDR3 loop: CASSPAFSRGGEQFF. For the CDR3, the DNA is TGTGCCAGCTCACCAGCCTTTTCCCGAGGGGGTGAGCAGTTCTTC.

The genes are TRBV19 and TRBJ1-5, with a tentative D call TRBD1 (6 bases). CDR3 length: 15 residues. The germline CDR1 and CDR2 sequences are LNHDA and SQIVND (reference sequence). V dropped 10 bases and J dropped 0 bases, with 16 bases sitting between them. This CDR3 reads CATCSGAYSNQPQHF. In nucleotides, the CDR3 is TGTGCCACCTGTTCAGGGGCCTATAGCAATCAGCCCCAGCATTTT. The whole variable domain, remainder taken from reference TRBV19 and TRBJ1-5, is DGGITQSPKYLFRKEGQNVTLSCEQNLNHDAMYWYRQDPGQGLRLIYYSQIVNDFQKGDIAEGYSVSREKKESFPLTVTSAQKNPTAFYLCATCSGAYSNQPQHFGDGTRLSIL.

The chain links TRBV7-3 to TRBJ1-1; D is ambiguous. Germline assignment: CDR1 SGHTA and CDR2 FQGTGA. The germline V and J ends were trimmed by 5 bases and 7 bases, with 17 bases remaining between them. The CDR3 is 14 amino acids. The CDR3: CASSPRRSNGEAFF. CDR3 in DNA: TGTGCCAGCAGCCCACGGCGGAGTAACGGTGAAGCTTTCTTT.

This clone was counted at least ten times. The chain is built from TRBV2 and TRBJ2-2, with 8 bases lining up with TRBD2. Losses at the gene ends were 3 bases for V and 1 base for J; bases not matched to a gene: 1. CDR3 size: 15 residues. Germline V gene data show CDR1 as SNHLY and CDR2 as FYNNEI. The CDR3 reads CASSEGLENTGELFF. CDR3 DNA sequence: TGTGCCAGCAGTGAGGGACTAGAGAACACCGGGGAGCTGTTTTTT. Based on the CDR3 plus reference TRBV2 and TRBJ2-2, the full variable domain is EPEVTQTPSHQVTQMGQEVILRCVPISNHLYFYWYRQILGQKVEFLVSFYNNEISEKSEIFDDQFSVERPDGSNFTLKIRSTKLEDSAMYFCASSEGLENTGELFFGEGSRLTVL.

J is TRBJ2-7 and V is TRBV6-5; unclear D gene. The CDR3 loop spans 13 amino acids. Germline V gene lookup returns CDR1 MNHEY and CDR2 SVGAGI. The ends were cut back, 8 bases at V and 3 bases at J, with 14 bases in the middle. CDR3 bases: TGTGCCAGCGAACGGCTAGGTATCTACGAGCAGTACTTC. It codes for CASERLGIYEQYF.

V usage is TRBV28 and J usage is TRBJ2-1, with 10 bases aligning to TRBD2. This CDR3 contains 15 residues. The V gene end was trimmed by 6 bases and the J gene end by 5 bases; junction bases not matched to a gene: 7. CDR1 is MDHEN, CDR2 SYDVKM, per germline. CDR3 nucleotide sequence: TGTGCCAGCAGCAAAGGACTAGCGGTTGACAATGAGCAGTTCTTC. This encodes CASSKGLAVDNEQFF.

The V and J genes are TRBV19 and TRBJ1-4, with D perhaps TRBD1 (6 bases). Germline V gives CDR1 LNHDA, CDR2 SQIVND (reference sequence). V was clipped by 5 bases and J by 7 bases, with 17 bases between them. The length of the CDR3 is 15 residues. The CDR3 loop is CASSRQQGGGEKLFF. The CDR3 nucleotides are TGTGCCAGTAGTCGCCAACAGGGAGGGGGTGAAAAACTGTTTTTT.

The CDR3 loop reads CASSPYQGNQPQHF. CDR3 bases: TGTGCCAGCAGCCCCTACCAGGGGAATCAGCCCCAGCATTTT. This chain connects TRBV5-8 to TRBJ1-5; tentatively, D is TRBD1 (6 bases). Trimming stripped 4 bases from V and 4 bases from J, with 12 bases between. Germline V lookup: CDR1 SGHTS, CDR2 YDEGEE. The CDR3 has 14 residues.

This clone is medium-sized. The genes are TRBV29-1 and TRBJ1-2; no reliable D call. The length of the CDR3 is 14 residues. The V and J ends lost 1 base and 6 bases respectively, with 15 bases between them. Germline V gene sequence: CDR1 SQVTM, CDR2 ANQGSEA. CDR3 coding DNA: TGCAGCGTTGAAGGCCCTTTAGTCGGGGATGGCTACACCTTC. Translating gives CSVEGPLVGDGYTF.

This clone occurred once. V is TRBV9 and J is TRBJ1-3; 10 positions match TRBD1. This CDR3 region has 16 residues. The junction had 5 bases not matched to a gene; V was cut back by 2 bases and J by 3 bases. Germline lookup yields CDR1 SGDLS and CDR2 YYNGEE. The CDR3 bases are TGTGCCAGCAGCGTCATGGACAGGGGGTTTGGAAACACCATATATTTT. Translated, it gives CASSVMDRGFGNTIYF.

This chain connects TRBV19 to TRBJ1-1, with D hard to call. V was pared by 0 bases and J by 1 base, with 3 bases between. Germline V gene data show CDR1 as LNHDA and CDR2 as SQIVND (reference sequence). The CDR3 is made up of 13 amino acids. DNA of the CDR3: TGTGCCAGTAGTATAGACCCGAACACTGAAGCTTTCTTT. Translating it yields CASSIDPNTEAFF.

The chain employs TRBV3-1 (or the pseudogene TRBV3-2) and TRBJ2-3; 9 bases agree with TRBD2. V lost 2 bases, J lost 5 bases, and 14 bases stayed unmatched. From germline, CDR1 is LGHDT and CDR2 YNNKEL (reference sequence). CDR3 length: 18 residues. The CDR3 is CASSQFVAGGGGKDTQYF. CDR3 sequence (DNA): TGTGCCAGCAGCCAATTTGTGGCGGGAGGGGGAGGAAAAGATACGCAGTATTTT.

This clone appeared once. V and J are TRBV5-1 and TRBJ1-4; D is ambiguous. CDR3 length: 16 residues. V lost 0 bases, J lost 0 bases, and 9 bases lay in between. The V gene's germline CDR1 is SGHRS and CDR2 YFSETQ. The CDR3 is CASSLVPVPTNEKLFF. The CDR3 nucleotides read TGCGCCAGCAGCTTGGTACCGGTTCCAACTAATGAAAAACTGTTTTTT.

The genes are TRBV23-1 and TRBJ1-3; TRBD1 might be the D (6 bases). TRBV23-1 is noted as an ORF with a role that remains uncertain. The V gene lost 9 bases and the J gene lost 3 bases, with 15 bases spanning the gap. The CDR3 is 14 residues long. The CDR3 is CARNRVLSGNTIYF. CDR3 in DNA: TGCGCCAGAAACAGGGTCCTCAGTGGAAACACCATATATTTT.